This record looks at one T cell receptor (beta chain) sequence and its context. The study recruited people aged roughly 18 to 100 years across roughly 25 US areas. Participants had their cohort set by participant-reported clinical history. These data come from a study of blood T cell repertoires in COVID-19. On the study more broadly: Sources were T cells, B-cell-depleted T cells, or PBMCs; the material itself was cDNA or gDNA.

Authors' methods: Researchers report that nucleated cell counts were estimated from reference gene primer amplification. The protocol was immunoSEQ multiplex PCR, while the TCRdb copy is restricted to in-frame clones and leaves out a portion. The V and J calls and the clone size are those of that table, but D and trimming were determined from the DNA. The sample holds nearly 250,000 clones, 85% seen once. The CDR3 consists of 18 residues. Looked up from germline, CDR1 is SGDLS and CDR2 is YYNGEE. With 2 bases clipped from V and 0 bases from J, the junction kept 6 bases outside the gene matches. The chain combines TRBV9 with TRBJ2-1; 12 positions match TRBD2. The sequenced sample was PBMCs or T cells enriched from blood (not recorded which). This clonotype was sampled from a woman in her forties or fifties with acute COVID-19. The CDR3: CASSVSLAGGRSYNEQFF. As DNA, the CDR3 is TGTGCCAGCAGCGTTAGTCTAGCGGGGGGGCGCTCCTACAATGAGCAGTTCTTC.